This T cell receptor beta chain was retrieved from a study of blood T cell repertoires in COVID-19. Study-wide context: Whether acute or convalescent, the COVID-19 samples came from the United States, Italy and Spain. PBMCs, B-cell-depleted T cells, or T cells were the source of the cDNA or gDNA that made up the material.

Per the original methods: Estimates of nucleated cell counts were drawn from the amplification of reference gene primers. This table comes from immunoSEQ multiplex PCR, and its TCRdb copy is limited to in-frame clones, with some not included. V, J and clone size derive from that table, while D and trimming were established from the DNA sequence. This table has tens of thousands of clones, nearly 90% appearing once. This CDR3 contains 11 residues. J gave up 6 bases and V 7 bases, and 2 bases lay outside the gene matches. The V gene's germline CDR1 is MGHDK and CDR2 SYGVNS. This sequence was found in a man in his fifties with active COVID-19. Sequencing input: peripheral blood. The chain employs TRBV25-1 and TRBJ2-7; 8 nucleotides align to TRBD1. This CDR3 is CASTQGAEQYF. The CDR3 nucleotides are TGTGCCAGCACTCAGGGGGCCGAGCAGTACTTC.